This TCR beta chain was found in a study of T cells in Graves' hyperthyroidism and ophthalmopathy (dated by TCRdb to the late 2010s). Some background on the complete study: TCR V-J signatures able to tell the groups apart were searched for in a discovery cohort of 100 patients, of whom more than 40 had Graves' ophthalmopathy and roughly 57 had stable Graves' hyperthyroidism. Whether ophthalmopathy could be predicted prospectively was tested in an independent validation cohort made up of 18 to 20 hyperthyroidism patients plus 17 patients who later progressed to ophthalmopathy. The 100 or so discovery patients were randomly split 7:3 into training and test sets. In several Graves' hyperthyroidism patients, the study also compared T-cell repertoires from thyroid tissue with T-cell repertoires from blood. According to the paper, TCR Vbeta CDR3 sequencing was carried out on about 140 peripheral blood samples, which came from 40 to 45 ophthalmopathy, around 75 hyperthyroidism and approximately 17 progressor patients. Following sampling, methimazole starting at 30 mg daily was given to hyperthyroidism patients, and high-dose intravenous methylprednisolone was given to ophthalmopathy patients. Findings and caveats that apply to the study as a whole: No statistical method was used to fix the sample size in advance, and group allocation was not hidden from the investigators. Most expanded thyroid clonotypes (frequency above 0.001) were also detected in blood, suggesting blood repertoires may reflect thyroid immune responses. A 13 V-J signature model separated ophthalmopathy from stable hyperthyroidism, with over 85% sensitivity and roughly 81% specificity in cross-validation and 80%/75% in testing. In validation, the model predicted progression to ophthalmopathy a median of around 6.5 months before onset, with over 60% sensitivity and roughly 77% specificity.

The TCR beta CDR3 regions were amplified from the RNA transcripts. For the first round of RT-PCR on the TCR CDR3, the HTBI primer set was used together with the Qiagen OneStep RT-PCR kit. Libraries were constructed in a second round of multiplex PCR, after which size selection and purification were carried out. Libraries were sequenced paired-end with 100 bp reads on an Illumina HiSeq2000. As for how the authors treated the data: SOAPnuke was used to process the raw data, removing reads that contained adapters or uncalled bases, had a mean Phred below 15, or lacked an exact match to the constant primer or identifier. High-quality paired reads were merged using COPE v1.2.5, and each unique nucleotide sequence was defined as a clonotype. MiTCR v1.1 was used to align the clonotypes against IMGT TRBV, TRBD and TRBJ reference segments. Analysis was restricted to V-J combinations with a frequency above 0.0001, which covered roughly 99% of repertoires. The TCS score was defined as F50 (clonal expansion) divided by E x V (chaos), with BLOSUM62-based TCRdist calculated between CDR3 peptides within each V-J. Welch's t-statistics and random forest reduced 514 V-J features to 10 to 15, which were used in a naive Bayes classifier (R e1071). The similarity between thyroid and blood repertoires was quantified using the Morisita-Horn index. The public reads were reprocessed in TCRdb via fastp at Q25 and MiXCR, keeping in-frame beta chains. Every distinct CDR3 protein forms one entry, paired with its most common genes and DNA. The V and J calls and clone size come from TCRdb's table, not from the authors' own analysis. For this sample there are roughly 500,000 distinct CDR3 sequences; around 46% appear just once. 15% to 20% of the sample is taken by the ten largest.

The study excluded patients with uncontrolled infections, other autoimmune diseases, pregnancy or lactation. Diagnoses were based on clinical symptoms, serum thyroxine and TRAb, thyroid ultrasound and orbital computed tomography. Total RNA was extracted using Trizol reagent, and RNA quality was assessed on an Agilent 2100 Bioanalyzer. In regard to this clonotype: It lacks a known antigen. No per-base quality is available; no much larger clone lies one base away.

The sample was peripheral blood or thyroid tissue (not recorded which). The sequence came from an adult woman with Graves' disease, either hyperthyroidism or ophthalmopathy (not recorded which).

The CDR3 amino acid sequence is: CASSLTSDGELFF. In nucleotides, the sequence is TGTGCCAGCAGTTTAACTAGCGACGGGGAGCTGTTTTTT. The chain links TRBV2 with TRBJ2-2; TRBD2 fits 7 bases in the junction. CDR1 and CDR2, looked up from the germline V gene, are SNHLY and FYNNEI. From its cysteine to its phenylalanine, the CDR3 spans 13 amino acids. The only DNA kept is the CDR3, 39 bases in frame from the first base. Germline trimming amounts to 5 bases on V and 7 bases on J, with 4 as the count of junction bases outside the gene matches.